The 2 T cell receptor beta chains given below trace back to one sample, sequenced in a study of T cell responses to AZD1222 COVID-19 vaccine. Data came from immunoSEQ multiplex PCR; TCRdb stores just in-frame clones and leaves some out. Here the sample spans 150,000 to 200,000 clones, approximately 90% being singletons. Sequenced material: peripheral blood, taken on day 0 of AZD1222 vaccination. These TCRs come from an adult in good health.

The chain couples TRBV6-5 to TRBJ2-7; D ambiguous. Trimming shortened V by 0 bases and J by 4 bases, and 16 bases separated the two germline ends. CDR1 is MNHEY and CDR2 is SVGAGI in the germline V gene. The CDR3 consists of 16 residues. CDR3 in amino acids: CASSYSHPEARYEQYF. The CDR3 coding sequence is TGTGCCAGCAGTTACTCGCATCCGGAAGCAAGGTACGAGCAGTACTTC.

The chain is built from TRBV28 and TRBJ1-2; 7 bases agree with TRBD1. V shed 2 bases and J 1 base; nucleotides not matched to a gene: 16. The V gene's germline CDR1 is MDHEN and CDR2 SYDVKM. This CDR3 region has 19 residues. CDR3 residues: CASSLVKFGGQDLNYGYTF. The CDR3 nucleotides are TGTGCCAGCAGTTTAGTTAAATTTGGCGGACAGGACCTTAACTATGGCTACACCTTC.